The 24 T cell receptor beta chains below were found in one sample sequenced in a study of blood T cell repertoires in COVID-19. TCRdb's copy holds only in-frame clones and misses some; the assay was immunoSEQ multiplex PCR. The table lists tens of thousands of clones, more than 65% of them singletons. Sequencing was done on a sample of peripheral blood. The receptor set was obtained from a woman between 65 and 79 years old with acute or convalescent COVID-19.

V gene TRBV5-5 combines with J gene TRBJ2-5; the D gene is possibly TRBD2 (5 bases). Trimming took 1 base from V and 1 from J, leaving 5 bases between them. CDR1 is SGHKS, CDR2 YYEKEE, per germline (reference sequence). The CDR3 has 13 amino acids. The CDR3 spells CASSLRGQETQYF. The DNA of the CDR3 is TGTGCCAGCAGCTTGCGGGGCCAAGAGACCCAGTACTTC. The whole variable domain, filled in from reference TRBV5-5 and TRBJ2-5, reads DAGVTQSPTHLIKTRGQQVTLRCSPISGHKSVSWYQQVLGQGPQFIFQYYEKEERGRGNFPDRFSARQFPNYSSELNVNALLLGDSALYLCASSLRGQETQYFGPGTRLLVL.

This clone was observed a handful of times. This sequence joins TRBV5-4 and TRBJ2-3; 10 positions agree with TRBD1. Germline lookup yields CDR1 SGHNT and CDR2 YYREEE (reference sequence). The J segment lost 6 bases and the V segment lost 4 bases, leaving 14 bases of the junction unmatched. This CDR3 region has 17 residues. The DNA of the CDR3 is TGTGCCAGCAGCCCGTCCCGGGACAGGGGACGGCGGGATACGCAGTATTTT. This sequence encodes CASSPSRDRGRRDTQYF. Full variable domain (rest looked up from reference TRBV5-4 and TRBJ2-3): ETGVTQSPTHLIKTRGQQVTLRCSSQSGHNTVSWYQQALGQGPQFIFQYYREEENGRGNFPPRFSGLQFPNYSSELNVNALELDDSALYLCASSPSRDRGRRDTQYFGPGTRLTVL.

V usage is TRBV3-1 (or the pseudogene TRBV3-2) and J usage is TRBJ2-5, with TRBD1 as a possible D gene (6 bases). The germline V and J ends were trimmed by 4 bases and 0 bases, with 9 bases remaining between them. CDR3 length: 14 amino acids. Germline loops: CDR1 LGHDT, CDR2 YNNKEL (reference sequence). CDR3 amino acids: CASSPRTDQETQYF. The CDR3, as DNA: TGTGCCAGCAGCCCGCGGACAGACCAAGAGACCCAGTACTTC.

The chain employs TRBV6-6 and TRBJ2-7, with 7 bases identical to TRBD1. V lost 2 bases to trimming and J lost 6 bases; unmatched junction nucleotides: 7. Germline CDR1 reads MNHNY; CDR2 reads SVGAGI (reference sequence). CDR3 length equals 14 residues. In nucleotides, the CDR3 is TGTGCCAGCAGTTACCCTGAACAGGGGTCCGAGCAGTACTTC. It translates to CASSYPEQGSEQYF.

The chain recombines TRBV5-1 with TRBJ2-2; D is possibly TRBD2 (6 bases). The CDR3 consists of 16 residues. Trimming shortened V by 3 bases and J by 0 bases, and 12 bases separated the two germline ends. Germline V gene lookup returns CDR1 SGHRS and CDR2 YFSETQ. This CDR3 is CASSSLRDANTGELFF. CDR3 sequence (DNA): TGCGCCAGCAGCTCCCTGCGGGATGCGAACACCGGGGAGCTGTTTTTT.

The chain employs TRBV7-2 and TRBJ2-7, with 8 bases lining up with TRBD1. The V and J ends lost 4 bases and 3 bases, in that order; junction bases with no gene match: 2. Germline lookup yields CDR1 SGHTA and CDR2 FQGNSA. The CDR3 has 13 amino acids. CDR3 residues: CASSSDRGYEQYF. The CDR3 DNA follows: TGTGCCAGCAGCTCCGACAGGGGCTACGAGCAGTACTTC.

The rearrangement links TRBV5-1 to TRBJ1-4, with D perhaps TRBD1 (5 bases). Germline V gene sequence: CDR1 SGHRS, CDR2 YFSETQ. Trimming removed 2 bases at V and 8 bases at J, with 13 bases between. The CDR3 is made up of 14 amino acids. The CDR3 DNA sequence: TGCGCCAGCAGCTTAGGACCGCGGGGGGAAAAACTGTTTTTT. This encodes CASSLGPRGEKLFF.

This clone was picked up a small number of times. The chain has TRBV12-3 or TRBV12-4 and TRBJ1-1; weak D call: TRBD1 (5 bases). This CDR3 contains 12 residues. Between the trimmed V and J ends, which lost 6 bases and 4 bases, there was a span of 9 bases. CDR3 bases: TGTGCCAGCAGCCCAGGGTTCACTGAAGCTTTCTTT. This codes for CASSPGFTEAFF.

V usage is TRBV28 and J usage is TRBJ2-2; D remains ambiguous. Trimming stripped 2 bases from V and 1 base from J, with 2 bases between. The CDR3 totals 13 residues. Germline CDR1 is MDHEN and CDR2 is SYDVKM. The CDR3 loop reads CASSLQNTGELFF. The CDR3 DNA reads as TGTGCCAGCAGTTTACAGAACACCGGGGAGCTGTTTTTT.

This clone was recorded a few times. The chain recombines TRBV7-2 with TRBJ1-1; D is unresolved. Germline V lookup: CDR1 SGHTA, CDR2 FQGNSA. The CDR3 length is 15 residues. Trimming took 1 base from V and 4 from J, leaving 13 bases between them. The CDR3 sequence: CASSLVANAATEAFF. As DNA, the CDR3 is TGTGCCAGCAGCTTAGTGGCTAACGCGGCCACTGAAGCTTTCTTT.

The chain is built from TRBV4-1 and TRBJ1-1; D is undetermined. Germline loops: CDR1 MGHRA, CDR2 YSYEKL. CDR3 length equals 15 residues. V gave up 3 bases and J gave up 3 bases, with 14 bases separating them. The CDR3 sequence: CASSHIGRGDTEAFF. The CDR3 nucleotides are TGCGCCAGCAGCCACATCGGTCGGGGTGACACTGAAGCTTTCTTT.

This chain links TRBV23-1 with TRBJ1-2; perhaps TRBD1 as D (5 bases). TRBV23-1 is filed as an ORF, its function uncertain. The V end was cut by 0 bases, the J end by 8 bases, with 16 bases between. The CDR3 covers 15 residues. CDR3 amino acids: CASSQSTPRALGYTF. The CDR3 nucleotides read TGCGCCAGCAGTCAATCGACCCCCAGGGCTTTGGGCTACACCTTC.

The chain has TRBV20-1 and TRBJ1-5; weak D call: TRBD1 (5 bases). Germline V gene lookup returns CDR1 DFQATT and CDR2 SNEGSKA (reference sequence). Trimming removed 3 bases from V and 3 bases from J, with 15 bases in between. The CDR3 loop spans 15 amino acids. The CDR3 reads CSASGGGSVNQPQHF. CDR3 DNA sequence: TGCAGTGCTAGTGGGGGGGGAAGCGTCAATCAGCCCCAGCATTTT.

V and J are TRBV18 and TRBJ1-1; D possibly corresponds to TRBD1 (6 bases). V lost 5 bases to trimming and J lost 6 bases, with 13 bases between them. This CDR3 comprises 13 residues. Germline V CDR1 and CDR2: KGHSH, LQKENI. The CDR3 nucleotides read TGTGCCAGCTCAACTGGGGGCCCCGCTGAAGCTTTCTTT. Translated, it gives CASSTGGPAEAFF.

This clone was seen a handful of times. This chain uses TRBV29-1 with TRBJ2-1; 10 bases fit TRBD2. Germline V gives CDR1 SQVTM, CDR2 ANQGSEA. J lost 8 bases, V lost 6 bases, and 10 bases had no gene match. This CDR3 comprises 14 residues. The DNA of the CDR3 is TGCAGCGTGGCACTAGCGGGGTTTTTGGATGAGCAGTTCTTC. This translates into CSVALAGFLDEQFF.

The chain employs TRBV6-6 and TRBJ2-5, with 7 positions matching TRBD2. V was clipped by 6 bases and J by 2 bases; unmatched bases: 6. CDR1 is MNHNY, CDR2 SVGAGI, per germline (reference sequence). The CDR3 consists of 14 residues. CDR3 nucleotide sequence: TGTGCCAGCAGACAAGGACTAGGTCAAGAGACCCAGTACTTC. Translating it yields CASRQGLGQETQYF.

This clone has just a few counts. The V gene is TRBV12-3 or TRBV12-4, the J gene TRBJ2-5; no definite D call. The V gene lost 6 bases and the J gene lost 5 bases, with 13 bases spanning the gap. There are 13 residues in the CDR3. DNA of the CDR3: TGTGCCAGCAGCCCCTACGGGTTGGAGACCCAGTACTTC. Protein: CASSPYGLETQYF.

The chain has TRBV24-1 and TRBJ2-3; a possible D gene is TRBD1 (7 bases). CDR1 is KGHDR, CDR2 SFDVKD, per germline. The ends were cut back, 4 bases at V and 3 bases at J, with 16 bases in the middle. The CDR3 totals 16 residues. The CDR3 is CATSEGGGGKTDTQYF. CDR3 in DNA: TGTGCCACCAGTGAAGGAGGGGGCGGGAAAACAGATACGCAGTATTTT.

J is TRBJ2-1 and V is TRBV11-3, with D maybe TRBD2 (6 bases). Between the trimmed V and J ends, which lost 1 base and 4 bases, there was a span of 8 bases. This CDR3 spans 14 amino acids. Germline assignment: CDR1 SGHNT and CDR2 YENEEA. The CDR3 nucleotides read TGTGCCAGCAGCTTAGGGGGGGAATACAATGAGCAGTTCTTC. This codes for CASSLGGEYNEQFF.

CDR3 coding DNA: TGTGCCAGCAGCAAGAGCGGGGGAAATTCCTACAATGAGCAGTTCTTC. Protein product: CASSKSGGNSYNEQFF. This chain connects TRBV7-8 to TRBJ2-1; 8 bases line up with TRBD2. The ends lost 5 bases at V and 1 base at J; junction bases unmatched: 7. The CDR3 has 16 residues. Looked up from germline, CDR1 is SGHVS and CDR2 is FQNEAQ.

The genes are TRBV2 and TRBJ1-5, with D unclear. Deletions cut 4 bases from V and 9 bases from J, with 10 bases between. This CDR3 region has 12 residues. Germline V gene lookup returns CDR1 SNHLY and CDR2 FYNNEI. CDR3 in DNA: TGTGCCAGCAGTGCCCTTCCAGGGCCCCAGCATTTT. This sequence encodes CASSALPGPQHF.

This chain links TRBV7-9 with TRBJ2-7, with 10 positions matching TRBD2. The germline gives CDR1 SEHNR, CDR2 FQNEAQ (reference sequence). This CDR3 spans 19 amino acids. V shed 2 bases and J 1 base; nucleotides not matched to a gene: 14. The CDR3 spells CASSLNLGWGTSESYEQYF. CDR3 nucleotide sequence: TGTGCCAGCAGCTTAAACTTAGGGTGGGGGACTAGCGAATCCTACGAGCAGTACTTC.

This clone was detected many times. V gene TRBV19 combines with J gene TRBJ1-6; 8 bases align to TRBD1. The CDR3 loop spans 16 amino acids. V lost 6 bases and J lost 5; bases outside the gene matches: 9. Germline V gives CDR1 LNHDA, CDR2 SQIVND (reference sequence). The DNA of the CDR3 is TGTGCCAGTAGCACTGGCCAGGGGGCGGATAATTCACCCCTCCACTTT. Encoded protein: CASSTGQGADNSPLHF. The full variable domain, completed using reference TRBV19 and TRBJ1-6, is DGGITQSPKYLFRKEGQNVTLSCEQNLNHDAMYWYRQDPGQGLRLIYYSQIVNDFQKGDIAEGYSVSREKKESFPLTVTSAQKNPTAFYLCASSTGQGADNSPLHFGNGTRLTVT.

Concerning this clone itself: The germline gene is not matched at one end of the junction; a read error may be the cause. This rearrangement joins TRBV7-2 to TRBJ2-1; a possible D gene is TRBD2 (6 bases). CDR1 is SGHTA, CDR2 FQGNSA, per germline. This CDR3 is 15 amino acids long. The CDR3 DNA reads TGTGCCAGCACCTTAGGGACTTTTGACGGGCCTGAGCAGTTCTTC. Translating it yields CASTLGTFDGPEQFF.